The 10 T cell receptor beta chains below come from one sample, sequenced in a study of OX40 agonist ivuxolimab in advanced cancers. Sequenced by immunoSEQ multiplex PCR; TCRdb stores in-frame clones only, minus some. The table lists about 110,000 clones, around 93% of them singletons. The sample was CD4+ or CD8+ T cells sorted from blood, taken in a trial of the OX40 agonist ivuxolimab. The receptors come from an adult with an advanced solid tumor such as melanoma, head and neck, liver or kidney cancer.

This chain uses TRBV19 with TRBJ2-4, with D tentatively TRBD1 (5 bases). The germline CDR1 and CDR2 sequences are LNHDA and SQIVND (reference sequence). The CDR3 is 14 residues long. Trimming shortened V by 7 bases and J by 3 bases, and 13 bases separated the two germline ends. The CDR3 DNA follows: TGTGCCAGTAACCCGGACACGGACAAAAACATTCAGTACTTC. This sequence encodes CASNPDTDKNIQYF.

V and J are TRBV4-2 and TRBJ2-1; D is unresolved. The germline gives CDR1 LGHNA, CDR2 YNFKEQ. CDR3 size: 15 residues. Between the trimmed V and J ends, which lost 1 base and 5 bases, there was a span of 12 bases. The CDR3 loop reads CASSQGLSNHNEQFF. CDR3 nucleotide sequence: TGTGCCAGCAGCCAAGGGTTGAGCAATCACAATGAGCAGTTCTTC.

The CDR3 reads CASSQTHFNADGYTF. In nucleotides, the CDR3 is TGCGCCAGCAGCCAAACCCATTTTAACGCGGATGGCTACACCTTC. The gene calls are TRBV4-1 and TRBJ1-2; unclear D gene. The ends were cut back, 2 bases at V and 6 bases at J, with 16 bases in the middle. Germline assignment: CDR1 MGHRA and CDR2 YSYEKL. The CDR3 totals 15 residues.

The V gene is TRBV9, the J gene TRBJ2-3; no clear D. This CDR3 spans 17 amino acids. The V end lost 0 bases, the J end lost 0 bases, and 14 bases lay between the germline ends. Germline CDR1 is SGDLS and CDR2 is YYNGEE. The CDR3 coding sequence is TGTGCCAGCAGCGTAGATCGAGTCTCCTCTAGCACAGATACGCAGTATTTT. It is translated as CASSVDRVSSSTDTQYF.

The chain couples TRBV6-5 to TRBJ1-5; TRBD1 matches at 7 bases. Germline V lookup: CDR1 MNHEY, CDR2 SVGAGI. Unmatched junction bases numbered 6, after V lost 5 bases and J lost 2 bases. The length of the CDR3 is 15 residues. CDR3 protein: CASSRAQGGNQPQHF. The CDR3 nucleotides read TGTGCCAGCAGTCGAGCCCAGGGGGGCAATCAGCCCCAGCATTTT.

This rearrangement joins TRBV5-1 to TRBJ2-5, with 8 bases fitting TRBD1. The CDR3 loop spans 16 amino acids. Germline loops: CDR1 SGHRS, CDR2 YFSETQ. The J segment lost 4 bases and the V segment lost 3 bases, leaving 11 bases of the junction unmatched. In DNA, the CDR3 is TGCGCCAGCAGCTATGGACAGGGACCAGGCGGAGAGACCCAGTACTTC. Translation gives CASSYGQGPGGETQYF.

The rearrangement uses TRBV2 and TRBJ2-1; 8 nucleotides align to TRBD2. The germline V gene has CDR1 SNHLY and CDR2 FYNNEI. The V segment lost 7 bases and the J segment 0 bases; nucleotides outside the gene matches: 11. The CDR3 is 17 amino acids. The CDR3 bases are TGTGCCAGCAATGGACTAGCCGGTGGGAGCTCCTACAATGAGCAGTTCTTC. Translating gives CASNGLAGGSSYNEQFF. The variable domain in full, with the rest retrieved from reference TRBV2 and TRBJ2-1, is EPEVTQTPSHQVTQMGQEVILRCVPISNHLYFYWYRQILGQKVEFLVSFYNNEISEKSEIFDDQFSVERPDGSNFTLKIRSTKLEDSAMYFCASNGLAGGSSYNEQFFGPGTRLTVL.

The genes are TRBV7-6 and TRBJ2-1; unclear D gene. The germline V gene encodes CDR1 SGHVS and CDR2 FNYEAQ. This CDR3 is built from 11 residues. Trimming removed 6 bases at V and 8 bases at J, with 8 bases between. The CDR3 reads CASSPGHEQFF. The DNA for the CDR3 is TGTGCCAGCAGTCCCGGGCATGAGCAGTTCTTC.

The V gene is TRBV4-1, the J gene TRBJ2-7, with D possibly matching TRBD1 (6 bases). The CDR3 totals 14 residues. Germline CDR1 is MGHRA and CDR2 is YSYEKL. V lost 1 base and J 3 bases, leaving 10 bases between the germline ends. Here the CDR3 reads CASSQGTADYEQYF. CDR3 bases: TGCGCCAGCAGCCAAGGGACAGCGGACTACGAGCAGTACTTC.

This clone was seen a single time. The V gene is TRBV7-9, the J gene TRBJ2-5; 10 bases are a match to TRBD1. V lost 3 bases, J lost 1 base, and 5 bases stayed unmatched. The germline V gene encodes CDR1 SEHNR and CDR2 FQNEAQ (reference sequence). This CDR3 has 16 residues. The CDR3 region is CASSLGDRGGQETQYF. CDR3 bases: TGTGCCAGCAGCTTGGGGGACAGGGGTGGCCAAGAGACCCAGTACTTC. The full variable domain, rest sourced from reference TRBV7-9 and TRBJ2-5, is DTGVSQNPRHKITKRGQNVTFRCDPISEHNRLYWYRQTLGQGPEFLTYFQNEAQLEKSRLLSDRFSAERPKGSFSTLEIQRTEQGDSAMYLCASSLGDRGGQETQYFGPGTRLLVL.